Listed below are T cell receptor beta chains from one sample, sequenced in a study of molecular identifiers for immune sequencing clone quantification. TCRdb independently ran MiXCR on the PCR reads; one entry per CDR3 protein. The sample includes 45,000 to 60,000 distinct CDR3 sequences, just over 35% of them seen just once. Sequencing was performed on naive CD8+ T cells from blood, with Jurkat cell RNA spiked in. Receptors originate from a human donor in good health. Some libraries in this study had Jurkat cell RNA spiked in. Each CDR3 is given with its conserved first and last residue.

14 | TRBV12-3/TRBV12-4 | CASSLQGAHNEQFF
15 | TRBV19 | CASIQVAGSTDTQYF
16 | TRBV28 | CASSLTSGSRGYEQYF
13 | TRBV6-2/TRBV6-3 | CASSFDYAPPQHF
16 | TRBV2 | CASSKNRAAGNSPLHF
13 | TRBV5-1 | CASSLYGGNEQYF
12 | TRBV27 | CASSFRSDTQYF
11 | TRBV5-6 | CASSLRYEQYF
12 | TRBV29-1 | CSVADSPYEQYF
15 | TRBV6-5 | CASSYSGDRSGEQYF
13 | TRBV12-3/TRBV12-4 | CASSPGGNQPQHF
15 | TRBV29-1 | CSVEGSRTVTYEQYF
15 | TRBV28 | CASRELRQTNQPQHF
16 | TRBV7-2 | CASSTPPWREPDTQYF
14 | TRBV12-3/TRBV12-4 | CASSDSAGTQKLFF
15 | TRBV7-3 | CASRVEPGQHYGYTF
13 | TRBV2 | CAKETAAADTQYF
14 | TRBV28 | CASSTRGLGTEAFF
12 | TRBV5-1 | CASSFSGDTRYF
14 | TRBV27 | CASSQRTEGVEQYF
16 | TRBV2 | CASSRDKTSGANVLTF
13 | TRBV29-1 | CSVDQPHTGELFF
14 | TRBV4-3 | CASSQTSSGNTKYF
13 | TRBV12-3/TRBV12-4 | CASTRGGDNEQFF
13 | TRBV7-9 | CASSFEVGETQYF